This T cell receptor (beta chain) originates from a study of T cell responses to AZD1222 COVID-19 vaccine. Notes on the study in general: Repertoire sampling happened only post peak T cell response. Baseline seropositives among AZD1222 recipients totaled only five to seven.

The protocol was immunoSEQ multiplex PCR, while the TCRdb copy is restricted to in-frame clones and leaves out a portion. The sample has around 94,000 clones, 84% seen once; the top ten hold over 15%. Notes on this clone: Its antigen is not identified.

The material sequenced was peripheral blood, taken on day 0 of AZD1222 vaccination. This TCR came from an adult in good health.

The CDR3 nucleotides are TGTGCCAGCAGCCAAGCTCCCCCTTCACCCCTCCACTTT. It encodes CASSQAPPSPLHF. The chain recombines TRBV3-1 (or the pseudogene TRBV3-2) with TRBJ1-6; D is unresolved. CDR1 and CDR2 from the germline V gene are LGHDT and YNNKEL (reference sequence). The CDR3 extends over 13 amino acids. Trimming pared 1 base from V and 9 bases from J, leaving 7 bases between.